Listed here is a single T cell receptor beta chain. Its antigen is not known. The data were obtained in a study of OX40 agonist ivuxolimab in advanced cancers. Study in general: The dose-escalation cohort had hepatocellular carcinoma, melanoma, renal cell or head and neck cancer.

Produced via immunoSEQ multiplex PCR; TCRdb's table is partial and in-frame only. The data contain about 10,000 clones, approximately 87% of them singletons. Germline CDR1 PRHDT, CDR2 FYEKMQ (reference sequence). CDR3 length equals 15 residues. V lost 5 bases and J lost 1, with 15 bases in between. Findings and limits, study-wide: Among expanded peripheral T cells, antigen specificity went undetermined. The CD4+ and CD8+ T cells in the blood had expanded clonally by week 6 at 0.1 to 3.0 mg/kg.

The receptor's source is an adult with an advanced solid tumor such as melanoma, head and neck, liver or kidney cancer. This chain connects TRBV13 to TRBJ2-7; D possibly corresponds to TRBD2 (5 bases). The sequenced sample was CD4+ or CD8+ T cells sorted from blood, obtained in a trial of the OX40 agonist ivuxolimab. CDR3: CASSPTSSQSYEQYF. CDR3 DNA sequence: TGTGCCAGCAGCCCTACCTCTAGCCAATCCTACGAGCAGTACTTC. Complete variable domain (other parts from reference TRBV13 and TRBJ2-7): AAGVIQSPRHLIKEKRETATLKCYPIPRHDTVYWYQQGPGQDPQFLISFYEKMQSDKGSIPDRFSAQQFSDYHSELNMSSLELGDSALYFCASSPTSSQSYEQYFGPGTRLTVT.